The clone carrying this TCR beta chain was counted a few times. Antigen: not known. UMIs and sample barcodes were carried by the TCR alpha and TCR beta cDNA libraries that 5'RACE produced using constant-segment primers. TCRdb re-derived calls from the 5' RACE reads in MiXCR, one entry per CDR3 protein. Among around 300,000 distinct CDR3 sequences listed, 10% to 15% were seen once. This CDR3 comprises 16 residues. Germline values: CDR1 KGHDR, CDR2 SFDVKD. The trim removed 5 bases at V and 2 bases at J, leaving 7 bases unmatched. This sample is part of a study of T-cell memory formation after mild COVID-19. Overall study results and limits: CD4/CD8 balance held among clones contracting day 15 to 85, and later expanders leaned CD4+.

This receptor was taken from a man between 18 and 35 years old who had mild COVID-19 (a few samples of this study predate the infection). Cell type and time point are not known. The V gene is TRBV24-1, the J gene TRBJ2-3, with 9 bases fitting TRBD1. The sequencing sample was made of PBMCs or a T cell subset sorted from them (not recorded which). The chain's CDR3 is CATSVPGQGLTDTQYF. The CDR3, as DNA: TGTGCCACCAGTGTCCCGGGACAGGGACTCACAGATACGCAGTATTTT.